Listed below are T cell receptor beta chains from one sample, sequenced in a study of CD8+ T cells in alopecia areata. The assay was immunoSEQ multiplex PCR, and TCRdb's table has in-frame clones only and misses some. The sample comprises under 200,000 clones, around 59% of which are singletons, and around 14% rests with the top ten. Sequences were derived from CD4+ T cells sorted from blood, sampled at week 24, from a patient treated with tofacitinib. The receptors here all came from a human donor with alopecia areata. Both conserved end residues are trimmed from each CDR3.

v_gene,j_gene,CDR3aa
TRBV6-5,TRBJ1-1,ASRGKPPNTEAF
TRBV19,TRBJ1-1,ASSIRALTEAF
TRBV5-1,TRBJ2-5,ASRKLAAQETQY
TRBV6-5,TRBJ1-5,ASSPDRGYQPQH
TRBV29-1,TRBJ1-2,SVSGPYGYT
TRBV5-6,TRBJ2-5,ASSGGLPTETQY
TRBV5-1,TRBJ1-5,ASSLGDRGQPQH
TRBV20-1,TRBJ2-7,SAFQSYEQY
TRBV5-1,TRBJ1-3,ASSLVGSAGNTIY
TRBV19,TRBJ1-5,ASSRRSNQPQH
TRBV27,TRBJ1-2,ASSISQGRFYGYT
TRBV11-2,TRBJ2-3,ASSILAGGITDTQY
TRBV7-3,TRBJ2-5,ASSTSSGVGETQY
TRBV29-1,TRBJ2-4,SAYTGINIQY
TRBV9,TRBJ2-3,ASSVERGGYTDTQY
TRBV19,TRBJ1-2,ASSKFQTSGREGYT
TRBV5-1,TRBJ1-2,ASSFSGDYGYT
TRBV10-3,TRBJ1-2,AINTQGSGYT
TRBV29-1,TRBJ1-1,SVVDPGEAF
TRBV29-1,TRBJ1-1,SVRGNTEAF
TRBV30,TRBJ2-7,AWSVLGGGFDEQY
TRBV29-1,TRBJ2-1,SVGLAGGGEQF
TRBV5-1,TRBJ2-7,ASSPRTGLVEQY
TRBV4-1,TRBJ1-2,ASSQEGPYGYT
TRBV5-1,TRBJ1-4,ASSLEAGTNEKLF
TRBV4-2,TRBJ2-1,ASSQGLAIEQF
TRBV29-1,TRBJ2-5,SVVIRTGGGWQETQY
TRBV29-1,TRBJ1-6,SVAAGQGGSPLH
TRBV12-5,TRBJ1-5,ASGGTGGNQPQH
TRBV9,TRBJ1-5,ASSVATGGLQH
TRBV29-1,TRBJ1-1,SVELGAPNTEAF
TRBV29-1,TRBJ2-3,SVEGGTDTQY